These 13 T cell receptor beta chains share one sample of origin, sequenced in a study of T cells expressing NK-cell markers. TCRdb reprocessed the 5' RACE reads, keeping one entry per CDR3 protein, no DNA. In all, the sample yields 150,000 or so distinct CDR3 sequences. Sequenced sample: blood T cells: a sorted CD56 or NKG2C T cell subset, CD4+ or CD8+ T cells, or bulk PBMC T cells (not recorded which). Every receptor here comes from a woman aged 45 to 65 in good health.

Here the CDR3 reads CASSQDLVIYEQFF. This rearrangement joins TRBV14 to TRBJ2-1. CDR1 and CDR2 from the germline V gene are SGHDN and FVKESK. The CDR3 has 14 amino acids.

The chain joins TRBV25-1 to TRBJ2-1; as DNA is missing, the TRBD2 call by TCRdb cannot be tested. The V gene's germline CDR1 is MGHDK and CDR2 SYGVNS. The CDR3 runs to 19 residues. CDR3 in amino acids: CASDMGRRGRSPAYNEQFF.

The chain links TRBV2 to TRBJ2-1; TCRdb reports TRBD1, a call that lacks DNA to check it against. The CDR3 runs 15 residues. Germline CDR1 reads SNHLY; CDR2 reads FYNNEI. The chain's CDR3 is CASSVRDTRNNEQFF.

The V call is TRBV2, the J call TRBJ1-1; the D call from TCRdb, TRBD1, cannot be confirmed without DNA. Germline CDR1 reads SNHLY; CDR2 reads FYNNEI. There are 13 residues in the CDR3. This CDR3 reads CASSPPANTEAFF.

This chain links TRBV2 with TRBJ2-5. Looked up from germline, CDR1 is SNHLY and CDR2 is FYNNEI. This CDR3 contains 15 residues. The CDR3 loop reads CASSIGSGGSETQYF.

The gene calls are TRBV9 and TRBJ2-7; TCRdb designates TRBD1, a call that cannot be tested without DNA. Germline CDR1 reads SGDLS; CDR2 reads YYNGEE. This CDR3 region has 13 residues. The CDR3 is CASSVGRGPEQYF.

The rearrangement joins TRBV12-3 or TRBV12-4 to TRBJ2-3; without DNA, the TCRdb call of TRBD2 cannot be checked. CDR3 size: 18 residues. CDR3 sequence: CASSLVGPIGSYTDTQYF.

V and J are TRBV6-5 and TRBJ2-7. The CDR3 contains 16 residues. Germline CDR1 is MNHEY and CDR2 is SVGAGI. The CDR3 reads CASSGVGQRRSYEQYF.

The genes are TRBV6-1 and TRBJ2-7; TCRdb indicates TRBD1, and absent DNA this call remains unverified. The germline V gene encodes CDR1 MNHNS and CDR2 SASEGT. The CDR3 has 13 residues. CDR3 sequence: CASRGQDYYEQYF.

The chain uses TRBV7-9 and TRBJ1-1. This CDR3 spans 14 amino acids. CDR1 and CDR2 from the germline V gene are SEHNR and FQNEAQ (reference sequence). The CDR3 here is CASSPRSANTEAFF.

The chain carries TRBV21-1 and TRBJ1-5; the TRBD1 assignment by TCRdb is unverifiable without DNA. TRBV21-1 is deemed a pseudogene. The CDR3 consists of 12 residues. The chain's CDR3 is CATYRGHQPQHF.

The rearrangement uses TRBV10-3 and TRBJ1-2; there is no DNA to check the TCRdb D call of TRBD1. The CDR3 has 14 residues. CDR1 and CDR2 (germline): ENHRY, SYGVKD. The CDR3: CAISEIGTDYGYTF.

The rearrangement uses TRBV23-1 and TRBJ2-4. TRBV23-1 is noted as an ORF with a role that remains uncertain. CDR3 length equals 15 residues. CDR3 region: CASSQSIGAKNIQYF.